Listed here are 2 T cell receptor beta chains from one sample, sequenced in a study of blood T cell repertoires in COVID-19. TCRdb's copy holds only in-frame clones and misses some; the assay was immunoSEQ multiplex PCR. The repertoire includes hundreds of thousands of clones, 85% to 90% of them detected once, and 2.4% sits in the top ten. Sequencing was done on a sample of PBMCs or T cells enriched from blood (not recorded which). These TCRs come from a woman between 18 and 30 years old who had recovered from COVID-19.

J is TRBJ1-2 and V is TRBV28; 8 bases are a match to TRBD1. V shed 5 bases, J shed 4 bases, and the junction held 9 bases outside the gene matches. Germline lookup yields CDR1 MDHEN and CDR2 SYDVKM. The length of the CDR3 is 15 residues. CDR3 protein: CASSREAGGGYGYTF. DNA for the CDR3: TGTGCCAGCAGTCGAGAAGCAGGGGGCGGCTATGGCTACACCTTC.

This chain uses TRBV5-4 with TRBJ1-1; 7 bases align to TRBD1. Germline V gene lookup returns CDR1 SGHNT and CDR2 YYREEE (reference sequence). Unmatched junction bases numbered 12, after V lost 0 bases and J lost 4 bases. CDR3 length: 17 residues. The chain's CDR3 is CASSLGGTGTVGTEAFF. As DNA, the CDR3 is TGTGCCAGCAGCTTGGGGGGCACCGGGACAGTAGGCACTGAAGCTTTCTTT.